A selection of T cell receptor beta chains follows, all from one sample in a study of cytomegalovirus exposure and HLA in healthy donors. Measured with immunoSEQ multiplex PCR; TCRdb has only the in-frame clones, and not every one. The sample consists of approximately 190,000 clones, 75% to 80% of them appearing once. The source material was PBMCs. The receptor set was obtained from a woman in her twenties or thirties in good health and CMV-seropositive. CDR3s include the opening cysteine and the closing phenylalanine or tryptophan. Each record gives: J gene, D gene, CDR3 length, V gene, clone size, CDR3 protein, CDR3 DNA. A D gene is named only where the DNA matches it firmly. Where a row states a size, it is once, few, many or the class of an expanded clone; other rows omit it.

>TRBJ1-5|-|18|TRBV5-6|few
CASSLASRGGYSNQPQHF
TGTGCCAGCAGCTTGGCTTCCAGGGGCGGTTATAGCAATCAGCCCCAGCATTTT
>TRBJ2-7|-|16|TRBV27|-
CASSLSAGTPSYEQYF
TGTGCCAGCAGTTTATCTGCTGGGACACCTTCCTACGAGCAGTACTTC
>TRBJ2-1|TRBD2|17|TRBV27|-
CASSPTPSGSLLNEQFF
TGTGCCAGCAGTCCAACCCCCAGCGGGAGTCTTTTGAATGAGCAGTTCTTC
>TRBJ2-3|TRBD1|15|TRBV5-4|-
CASSLPGQGTDTQYF
TGTGCCAGCAGCCTACCGGGACAGGGGACAGATACGCAGTATTTT
>TRBJ1-3|-|14|TRBV29-1|-
CSVVPGSSGNTIYF
TGCAGCGTTGTGCCGGGGAGCTCTGGAAACACCATATATTTT
>TRBJ1-1|-|14|TRBV4-2|-
CASSQGELNTEAFF
TGTGCCAGCAGCCAAGGGGAGTTGAACACTGAAGCTTTCTTT
>TRBJ2-7|-|16|TRBV6-5|-
CASSYSVGVKAYEQYF
TGTGCCAGCAGTTACTCTGTCGGGGTCAAGGCCTACGAGCAGTACTTC
>TRBJ2-1|-|15|TRBV27|-
CASSFEQLGMDEQFF
TGTGCCAGCAGTTTTGAACAGTTGGGTATGGATGAGCAGTTCTTC
>TRBJ1-3|TRBD1|14|TRBV28|-
CASSLGQSGNTIYF
TGTGCCAGCAGTTTGGGACAGTCTGGAAACACCATATATTTT
>TRBJ2-1|TRBD2|15|TRBV9|-
CASSVDGGGYNEQFF
TGTGCCAGCAGCGTAGATGGCGGGGGGTACAATGAGCAGTTCTTC
>TRBJ1-4|TRBD1|18|TRBV28|-
CASSSPPGQGLEGEKLFF
TGTGCCAGCAGTTCGCCCCCGGGACAGGGGCTTGAGGGAGAAAAACTGTTTTTT
>TRBJ1-4|-|15|TRBV6-1|-
CASSEFVREYEKLFF
TGTGCCAGCAGTGAATTTGTCAGGGAATATGAAAAACTGTTTTTT
>TRBJ2-7|TRBD1|17|TRBV7-8|-
CASSLLSGGQAVYEQYF
TGTGCCAGCAGCTTACTTTCGGGTGGACAGGCAGTCTACGAGCAGTACTTC
>TRBJ2-7|TRBD1|14|TRBV6-1|once
CASIWTGTYGEQYF
TGTGCCAGCATCTGGACAGGGACTTATGGCGAGCAGTACTTC
>TRBJ1-5|-|12|TRBV28|-
CASSLAGQPQHF
TGTGCCAGCAGTTTGGCGGGTCAGCCCCAGCATTTT
>TRBJ2-5|-|15|TRBV6-5|-
CASSSPPGRRETQYF
TGTGCCAGCAGTTCACCCCCCGGACGGAGGGAGACCCAGTACTTC
>TRBJ2-6|TRBD2|18|TRBV9|-
CASSDLAGGLGGANVLTF
TGTGCCAGCAGCGACCTAGCGGGGGGCCTAGGTGGGGCCAACGTCCTGACTTTC
>TRBJ1-6|-|15|TRBV7-2|once
CASSPPGGDGSPLHF
TGTGCCAGCAGCCCCCCGGGGGGGGATGGTTCACCCCTCCACTTT
>TRBJ1-2|TRBD1|15|TRBV28|-
CASSFRDRVNYGYTF
TGTGCCAGCAGTTTCCGCGACAGGGTTAACTATGGCTACACCTTC
>TRBJ2-7|TRBD2|14|TRBV10-3|-
CAISQTSDSYEQYF
TGTGCCATCAGCCAGACTAGCGACTCCTACGAGCAGTACTTC
>TRBJ2-1|TRBD2|15|TRBV19|-
CASRPLGGAYNEQFF
TGTGCCAGTAGACCTTTGGGGGGGGCCTACAATGAGCAGTTCTTC
>TRBJ1-2|-|12|TRBV9|-
CASSRRGEGLHF
TGTGCCAGCAGCAGAAGAGGGGAGGGTCTGCACTTC